The 17 T cell receptor beta chains below were found in one sample sequenced in a study of cytomegalovirus exposure and HLA in healthy donors. The PCR employed 60 Vbeta primers together with 13 Jbeta primers. This table comes from immunoSEQ multiplex PCR, and its TCRdb copy is limited to in-frame clones, with some not included. The sample includes about 130,000 clones, around 78% of them seen just once. The sequenced material came from PBMCs. Source of these receptors: a female donor in good health and CMV-seropositive.

This clone was observed a handful of times. The rearrangement links TRBV28 to TRBJ1-1, with D perhaps TRBD1 (6 bases). V lost 4 bases, J lost 3 bases, and 6 bases lay in between. The CDR3 consists of 12 residues. CDR1 and CDR2 from the germline V gene are MDHEN and SYDVKM. This CDR3 is CASSYRDTEAFF. CDR3 sequence (DNA): TGTGCCAGCAGTTACAGGGACACTGAAGCTTTCTTT.

The V call is TRBV19, the J call TRBJ2-1; tentative D call: TRBD2 (6 bases). The CDR3 length is 14 residues. V was shortened by 7 bases and J by 4 bases, with 14 bases between the two germline ends. Germline CDR1 is LNHDA and CDR2 is SQIVND (reference sequence). The CDR3 DNA reads TGTGCCAGTACCTCATCGGGAGAGTACAATGAGCAGTTCTTC. It translates to CASTSSGEYNEQFF.

V and J are TRBV5-4 and TRBJ1-2; D may be TRBD1 (5 bases). The CDR3 has 15 residues. The ends were cut back, 4 bases at V and 0 bases at J, with 13 bases in the middle. Germline values: CDR1 SGHNT, CDR2 YYREEE (reference sequence). As DNA, the CDR3 is TGTGCCAGCAGCAAGACAGTTGATGCTAACTATGGCTACACCTTC. It is translated as CASSKTVDANYGYTF. Looking up the rest from reference TRBV5-4 and TRBJ1-2 gives the full variable domain: ETGVTQSPTHLIKTRGQQVTLRCSSQSGHNTVSWYQQALGQGPQFIFQYYREEENGRGNFPPRFSGLQFPNYSSELNVNALELDDSALYLCASSKTVDANYGYTFGSGTRLTVV.

J is TRBJ2-7 and V is TRBV6-5, with D possibly TRBD1 on 5 matching bases. With 7 bases removed from V and 2 bases from J, the gap between germline ends came to 6 bases. This CDR3 spans 11 amino acids. Germline CDR1 MNHEY, CDR2 SVGAGI. In nucleotides, the CDR3 is TGTGCCAGCATGGGGCCCTACGAGCAGTACTTC. Amino acid sequence: CASMGPYEQYF.

The gene calls are TRBV30 and TRBJ1-5; D possibly corresponds to TRBD1 (5 bases). With 3 bases removed from V and 1 base from J, the gap between germline ends came to 10 bases. There are 14 residues in the CDR3. CDR1 GTSNPN and CDR2 SVGIG come from the germline V gene (reference sequence). The CDR3 nucleotides are TGTGCCTGGAGAACCGCAGGGAGCAATCAGCCCCAGCATTTT. It encodes CAWRTAGSNQPQHF. Combining the CDR3 with reference TRBV30 and TRBJ1-5 gives the whole variable domain SQTIHQWPATLVQPVGSPLSLECTVEGTSNPNLYWYRQAAGRGLQLLFYSVGIGQISSEVPQNLSASRPQDRQFILSSKKLLLSDSGFYLCAWRTAGSNQPQHFGDGTRLSIL.

This clone was counted only a few times. This chain links TRBV6-1 with TRBJ2-3; 7 nucleotides align to TRBD2. This CDR3 contains 14 residues. After removal of 0 bases from V and 4 bases from J, the junction contained 1 base not matched to a gene. The germline V gene has CDR1 MNHNS and CDR2 SASEGT. In nucleotides, the CDR3 is TGTGCCAGCAGTGAAGCGGCGGGGGCAGATACGCAGTATTTT. It codes for CASSEAAGADTQYF.

This rearrangement joins TRBV13 to TRBJ1-2; maybe TRBD1 (6 bases). In germline, CDR1 is PRHDT, CDR2 FYEKMQ (reference sequence). This CDR3 contains 15 residues. The V gene lost 0 bases and the J gene lost 0 bases, with 8 bases spanning the gap. CDR3 nucleotides: TGTGCCAGCAGCTTAGGACAGGGATCTAACTATGGCTACACCTTC. Amino acid sequence: CASSLGQGSNYGYTF.

The chain links TRBV4-2 to TRBJ1-2; no clear D. This CDR3 region has 15 residues. The germline gives CDR1 LGHNA, CDR2 YNFKEQ. Deletions cut 0 bases from V and 4 bases from J, with 12 bases between. CDR3 in amino acids: CASSQDLAGLYGYTF. Here the CDR3 DNA reads TGTGCCAGCAGCCAAGATCTGGCAGGACTCTATGGCTACACCTTC.

This chain links TRBV11-2 with TRBJ2-7, with TRBD1 matching over 8 bases. Per germline, CDR1 SGHAT and CDR2 FQNNGV. V shed 3 bases and J 6 bases; nucleotides not matched to a gene: 1. The CDR3 is 12 amino acids. CDR3 region: CASSFDRGEQYF. CDR3 sequence (DNA): TGTGCCAGCAGCTTTGACAGGGGCGAGCAGTACTTC.

V and J are TRBV15 and TRBJ2-5, with D possibly TRBD2 on 6 matching bases. CDR3 length: 12 amino acids. Trimming took off 3 bases at V and 4 bases at J, with 6 bases between the two ends. Germline V gene data show CDR1 as LNHNV and CDR2 as YYDKDF (reference sequence). CDR3 region: CATSRGGETQYF. CDR3 DNA: TGTGCCACCAGCAGGGGGGGAGAGACCCAGTACTTC. Variable domain in full (rest from reference TRBV15 and TRBJ2-5): DAMVIQNPRYQVTQFGKPVTLSCSQTLNHNVMYWYQQKSSQAPKLLFHYYDKDFNNEADTPDNFQSRRPNTSFCFLDIRSPGLGDTAMYLCATSRGGETQYFGPGTRLLVL.

J is TRBJ2-1 and V is TRBV2; D uncertain. The V end was cut by 1 base, the J end by 4 bases, with 5 bases between. The CDR3 has 13 residues. Germline V gene data show CDR1 as SNHLY and CDR2 as FYNNEI. CDR3 residues: CASSEGAYNEQFF. The CDR3 bases are TGTGCCAGCAGTGAAGGGGCGTACAATGAGCAGTTCTTC.

This clone was counted a single time. The chain is built from TRBV7-3 and TRBJ2-1; 7 positions match TRBD2. Germline CDR1 and CDR2: SGHTA and FQGTGA. The junction had 14 bases not matched to a gene; V was cut back by 4 bases and J by 5 bases. This CDR3 is 17 amino acids long. The CDR3 here is CASSSYGGGGPNNEQFF. DNA of the CDR3: TGTGCCAGCAGCTCCTATGGGGGGGGAGGGCCGAACAATGAGCAGTTCTTC.

The V call is TRBV18, the J call TRBJ2-3; 7 bases match TRBD1. This CDR3 spans 15 amino acids. Losses at the gene ends were 8 bases for V and 0 bases for J; bases not matched to a gene: 8. Germline V gives CDR1 KGHSH, CDR2 LQKENI. The CDR3 nucleotides read TGTGCCAGCGAAAACAGGGGATCTAGCACAGATACGCAGTATTTT. Residues: CASENRGSSTDTQYF.

The CDR3 DNA reads TGTGCCAGCTCACCCACAGGGGCCCTCACCGGGGAGCTGTTTTTT. Translation gives CASSPTGALTGELFF. V usage is TRBV18 and J usage is TRBJ2-2; 7 bases map to TRBD1. Trimming took 3 bases from V and 4 from J; bases not matched to a gene: 5. From germline, CDR1 is KGHSH and CDR2 LQKENI. The CDR3 runs to 15 residues.

The rearrangement joins TRBV5-6 to TRBJ2-1, with D possibly being TRBD2 (6 bases). Trimming stripped 1 base from V and 7 bases from J, with 18 bases between. Germline CDR1 reads SGHDT; CDR2 reads YYEEEE. This CDR3 region has 16 residues. The chain's CDR3 is CASSLTSAVRGNEQFF. The CDR3 DNA follows: TGTGCCAGCAGCTTGACTTCGGCGGTTCGGGGGAATGAGCAGTTCTTC.

This clone was picked up one time. The chain combines TRBV5-1 with TRBJ1-4, with D possibly TRBD1 on 5 matching bases. The V and J ends lost 0 bases and 6 bases respectively, with 12 bases between them. The CDR3 runs to 15 residues. The germline V gene has CDR1 SGHRS and CDR2 YFSETQ. This chain's CDR3 is CASSLATRVDEKLFF. DNA for the CDR3: TGCGCCAGCAGCTTGGCGACCAGGGTTGATGAAAAACTGTTTTTT. The whole variable domain, filled in from reference TRBV5-1 and TRBJ1-4, reads KAGVTQTPRYLIKTRGQQVTLSCSPISGHRSVSWYQQTPGQGLQFLFEYFSETQRNKGNFPGRFSGRQFSNSRSEMNVSTLELGDSALYLCASSLATRVDEKLFFGSGTQLSVL.

This sequence joins TRBV5-6 and TRBJ2-7; tentative D call: TRBD2 (6 bases). The CDR3 is 15 amino acids. V lost 3 bases, J lost 4 bases, and 17 bases lay in between. CDR1 and CDR2 (germline): SGHDT, YYEEEE. DNA for the CDR3: TGTGCCAGCAGCTGGATCCGGGACTTTCCATACGAGCAGTACTTC. It is translated as CASSWIRDFPYEQYF. The variable domain in full, with the rest retrieved from reference TRBV5-6 and TRBJ2-7, is DAGVTQSPTHLIKTRGQQVTLRCSPKSGHDTVSWYQQALGQGPQFIFQYYEEEERQRGNFPDRFSGHQFPNYSSELNVNALLLGDSALYLCASSWIRDFPYEQYFGPGTRLTVT.